This TCR beta chain was recorded in a study of diagnostic markers for celiac disease (dated by TCRdb to about 2020). No count is recorded, but by frequency this clonotype is medium-sized (0.01 to 0.1%). No antigen is known for it. The run used an Illumina MiSeq. Through TCRdb reprocessing, the reads give one entry per CDR3 protein sequence; DNA is omitted. The sample's records list roughly 3,600 distinct CDR3 sequences. The top ten constitute about 9.2% of the sample. Measured from the cysteine to the phenylalanine, the CDR3 is 14 residues long. No DNA is listed. In the germline V gene (reference sequence), CDR1 corresponds to SGHKS and CDR2 to YYEKEE.

This clonotype was sampled from a human donor. This table probably holds off-target reads from a library built for another chain. The sequence joins TRBV5-5 to TRBJ1-4. The sequenced sample consisted of either unsorted cells or a sorted T cell fraction (not recorded which). For the CDR3, the sequence is CASSRGPDDEKLFF.